This TCR beta chain was profiled in a study of T cell responses to AZD1222 COVID-19 vaccine. Study background: Analyses pooled second doses at about 4 or about 12 weeks. Study results and limitations: Clonal diversity was possibly underestimated; the donors were predominantly white British and more often female.

Germline CDR1 is LGHDT and CDR2 is YNNKEL (reference sequence). The CDR3 extends over 19 amino acids. The trim removed 1 base at V and 0 bases at J, leaving 10 bases unmatched. Profiled with immunoSEQ multiplex PCR; TCRdb holds only in-frame clones, not every one. The profile shows about 140,000 clones, 85% to 95% of them singletons. As to this clone: Its antigen remains unknown.

This receptor was obtained from an adult in good health. The sequenced sample was peripheral blood, obtained on day 0 of AZD1222 vaccination. V is TRBV3-1 (or the pseudogene TRBV3-2) and J is TRBJ2-3; 10 bases map to TRBD2. Here the CDR3 reads CASSQVGGLARPSTDTQYF. The CDR3 DNA is TGTGCCAGCAGCCAAGTTGGGGGACTAGCGCGCCCTAGCACAGATACGCAGTATTTT.